This T cell receptor beta chain was documented in a study of spatial heterogeneity in lung cancer. For the study at large: Raw-read counts averaged over ten per unique TCR and UMI combination. The study's findings and limits: There were more appearances of ubiquitous expanded tumor TCRs in blood at resection than at follow-up.

Many counts were recorded for this clonotype. Its specificity is not known. Per germline, CDR1 SEHNR and CDR2 FQNEAQ (reference sequence). The junction had 10 bases not matched to a gene; V was cut back by 5 bases and J by 9 bases. The CDR3 is made up of 14 amino acids. On each TCR cDNA molecule, a unique molecular identifier was present. TCRdb reprocessed the 5' RACE reads via MiXCR and lists one record per CDR3 protein. The table has tens of thousands of distinct CDR3 sequences, under 4% seen once. The time point is: sample taken at primary tumor resection. Whole RNA was taken from tumor, nontumor lung or frozen PBMC; it was then sequenced unsorted. Samples were donated by 72 untreated early-stage non-small cell lung cancer patients.

The chain joins TRBV7-9 to TRBJ2-1, with 7 bases lining up with TRBD2. The source is a female donor with early-stage non-small cell lung cancer. The sequences come from PBMCs, collected at surgery. The CDR3 spells CASSDWTSISEQFF. The CDR3 bases are TGTGCCAGCAGCGACTGGACTAGTATTAGTGAGCAGTTCTTC.